This T cell receptor beta chain was captured by sequencing in a study of T cell responses to AZD1222 COVID-19 vaccine. With V trimmed by 4 bases and J by 7 bases, 10 bases remained unmatched. Germline CDR1 and CDR2: MNHEY and SVGAGI. The CDR3 length is 16 residues. Sequenced by immunoSEQ multiplex PCR; TCRdb stores in-frame clones only, minus some. The data show approximately 110,000 clones, over 75% seen once. Remarks on this clone: Its antigen remains unidentified.

Study results and limitations: Regions left unmutated in variants are reportedly the target of nearly half of spike-specific TCRs.

V and J are TRBV6-5 and TRBJ2-1, with TRBD2 identical over 10 bases. The clonotype was recovered from an adult in good health. This sample comprised peripheral blood, obtained on day 0 of AZD1222 vaccination. The CDR3 DNA reads TGTGCCAGCAGTTCCCCCATGGCTAGCGGGAGTAATGAGCAGTTCTTC. Its translation: CASSSPMASGSNEQFF.